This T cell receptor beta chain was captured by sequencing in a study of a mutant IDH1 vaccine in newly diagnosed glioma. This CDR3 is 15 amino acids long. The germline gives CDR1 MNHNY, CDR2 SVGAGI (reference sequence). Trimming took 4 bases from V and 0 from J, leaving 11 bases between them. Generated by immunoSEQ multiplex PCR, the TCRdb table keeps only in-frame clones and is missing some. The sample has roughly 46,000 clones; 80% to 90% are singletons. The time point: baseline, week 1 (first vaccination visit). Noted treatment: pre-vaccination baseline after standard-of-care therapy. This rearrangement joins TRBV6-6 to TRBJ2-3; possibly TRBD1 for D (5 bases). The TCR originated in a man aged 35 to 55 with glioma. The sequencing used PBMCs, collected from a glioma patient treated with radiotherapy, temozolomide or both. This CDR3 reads CASSSAQGSTDTQYF. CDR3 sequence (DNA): TGTGCCAGCAGTTCAGCGCAGGGAAGCACAGATACGCAGTATTTT.